The entry below describes one T cell receptor (beta chain). This sample is drawn from a study of shared clonotypes between healthy human individuals. Cells designated naive CD8 were CD45RO-negative and were positively selected for CCR7, with terminally differentiated effector memory CD45RA+ cells excluded. CDR3 size: 18 residues. CDR1 KGHSH and CDR2 LQKENI come from the germline V gene. V lost 3 bases and J lost 3; bases outside the gene matches: 10. The table came from immunoSEQ multiplex PCR; TCRdb's copy has only in-frame clones and leaves some out. This table has 1.5 million to 2.5 million clones, about 95% appearing once.

V gene TRBV18 combines with J gene TRBJ2-2; TRBD2 matches at 10 bases. Sequences were obtained from naive CD8+ T cells sorted from blood. The origin of this receptor is a man between 18 and 29 years old in good health. The CDR3 loop is CASSPTEAGGLYTGELFF. In DNA form, the CDR3 reads TGTGCCAGCTCACCCACCGAAGCGGGGGGGCTATACACCGGGGAGCTGTTTTTT.